Sequencing of this T cell receptor (beta chain) was carried out in a study of blood T cell repertoires in COVID-19. Study-wide background: COVID-19 samples, acute and convalescent, were from the United States, Italy and Spain.

CDR3 length: 15 residues. The ends were cut back, 3 bases at V and 2 bases at J, with 14 bases in the middle. Germline CDR1 and CDR2: MNHNS and SASEGT. In the authors' workflow: It was from reference gene primer amplification that nucleated cell counts were estimated. The table came from immunoSEQ multiplex PCR; TCRdb's copy has only in-frame clones and leaves some out. V, J and clone size reflect that table, while D and trimming were determined from the DNA. This table has over 150,000 clones, roughly 80% appearing once. This chain links TRBV6-1 with TRBJ2-7, with D maybe TRBD1 (5 bases). This sequence originates from a woman in her 50s with acute or convalescent COVID-19. The source material was peripheral blood. The CDR3 DNA is TGTGCCAGCAGTGATAGGGGAAAACCCGCCTACGAGCAGTACTTC. This encodes CASSDRGKPAYEQYF.